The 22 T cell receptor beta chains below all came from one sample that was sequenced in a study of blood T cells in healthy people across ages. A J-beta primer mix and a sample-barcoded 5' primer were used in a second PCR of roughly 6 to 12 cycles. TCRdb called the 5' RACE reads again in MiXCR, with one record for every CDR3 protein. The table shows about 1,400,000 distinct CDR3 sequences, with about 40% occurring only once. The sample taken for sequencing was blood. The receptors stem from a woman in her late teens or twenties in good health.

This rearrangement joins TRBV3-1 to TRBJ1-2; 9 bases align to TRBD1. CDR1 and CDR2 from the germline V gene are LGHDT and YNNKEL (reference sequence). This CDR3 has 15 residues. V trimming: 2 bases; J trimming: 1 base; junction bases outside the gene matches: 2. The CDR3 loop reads CASSQRTGDNYGYTF. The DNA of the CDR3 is TGTGCCAGCAGCCAAAGGACAGGGGATAACTATGGCTACACCTTC.

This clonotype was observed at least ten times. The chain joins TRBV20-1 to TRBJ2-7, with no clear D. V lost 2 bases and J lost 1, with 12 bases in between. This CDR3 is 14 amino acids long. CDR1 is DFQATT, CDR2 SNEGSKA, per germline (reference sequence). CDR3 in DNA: TGCAGTGCTAGATCCACAGTGGCTTCCTACGAGCAGTACTTC. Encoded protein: CSARSTVASYEQYF.

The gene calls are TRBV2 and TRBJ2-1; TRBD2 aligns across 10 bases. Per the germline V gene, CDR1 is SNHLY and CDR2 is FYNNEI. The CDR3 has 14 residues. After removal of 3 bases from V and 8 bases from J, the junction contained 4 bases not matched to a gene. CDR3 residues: CASSERLAGDEQFF. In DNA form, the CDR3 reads TGTGCCAGCAGTGAGAGACTAGCGGGCGATGAGCAGTTCTTC.

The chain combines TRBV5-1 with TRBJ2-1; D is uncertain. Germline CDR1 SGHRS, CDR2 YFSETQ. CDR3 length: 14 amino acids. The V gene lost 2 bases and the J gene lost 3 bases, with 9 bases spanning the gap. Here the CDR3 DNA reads TGCGCCAGCAGCTTAAAGACGTACTACAATGAGCAGTTCTTC. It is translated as CASSLKTYYNEQFF.

The chain's CDR3 is CSALWAGDLDEQFF. DNA for the CDR3: TGCAGTGCGTTATGGGCGGGAGATTTAGATGAGCAGTTCTTC. V usage is TRBV20-1 and J usage is TRBJ2-1, with 7 positions matching TRBD2. V lost 6 bases and J lost 8; bases outside the gene matches: 13. CDR1 DFQATT and CDR2 SNEGSKA come from the germline V gene (reference sequence). The CDR3 runs to 14 residues.

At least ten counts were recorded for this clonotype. In nucleotides, the CDR3 is TGCAGCGTTGTAAGCGGGTCGGAGACCCAGTACTTC. Encoded protein: CSVVSGSETQYF. The chain is built from TRBV29-1 and TRBJ2-5, with TRBD2 as a possible D gene (6 bases). V dropped 4 bases and J dropped 5 bases, with 11 bases sitting between them. Germline loops: CDR1 SQVTM, CDR2 ANQGSEA. The CDR3 is made up of 12 amino acids.

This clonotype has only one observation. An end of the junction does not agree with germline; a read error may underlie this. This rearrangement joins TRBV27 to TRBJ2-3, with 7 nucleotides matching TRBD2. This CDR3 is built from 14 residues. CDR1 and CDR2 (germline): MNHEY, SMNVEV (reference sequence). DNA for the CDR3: TGTGCTAGCAAAGGCGGGAGTACGTATGATACGCAGTATTTT. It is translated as CASKGGSTYDTQYF.

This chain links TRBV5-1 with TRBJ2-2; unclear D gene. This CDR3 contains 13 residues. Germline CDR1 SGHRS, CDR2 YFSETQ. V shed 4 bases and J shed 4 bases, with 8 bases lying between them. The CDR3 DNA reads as TGCGCCAGCAGCATCGGAACCACCGGGGAGCTGTTTTTT. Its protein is CASSIGTTGELFF.

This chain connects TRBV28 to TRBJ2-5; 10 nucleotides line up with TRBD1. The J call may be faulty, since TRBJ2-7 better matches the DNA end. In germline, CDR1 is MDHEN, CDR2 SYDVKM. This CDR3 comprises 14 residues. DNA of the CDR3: TGTGCCAGCGTCCCGGGACAGGGGAGAAGCGAGCAGTACTTC. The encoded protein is CASVPGQGRSEQYF.

The CDR3 DNA sequence: TGCGCCAGCAGCTTGGGGTGGGCCTCTGGGAATGAGCAGTACTTC. Amino acid sequence: CASSLGWASGNEQYF. This sequence joins TRBV5-1 and TRBJ2-5; D not certain. This CDR3 contains 15 residues. Germline loops: CDR1 SGHRS, CDR2 YFSETQ. V gave up 0 bases and J gave up 11 bases, with 20 bases separating them.

CDR3 DNA: TGTGCCAGCAGCTTGTCAGGGGGCTCTGGGGCCAACGTCCTGACTTTC. It yields the protein CASSLSGGSGANVLTF. This chain connects TRBV5-5 to TRBJ2-6, with 7 bases fitting TRBD1. The CDR3 sequence is 16 residues long. The junction had 1 base not matched to a gene; V was cut back by 1 base and J by 0 bases. Germline V gene data show CDR1 as SGHKS and CDR2 as YYEKEE (reference sequence). The complete variable domain, with remaining parts taken from reference TRBV5-5 and TRBJ2-6, reads DAGVTQSPTHLIKTRGQQVTLRCSPISGHKSVSWYQQVLGQGPQFIFQYYEKEERGRGNFPDRFSARQFPNYSSELNVNALLLGDSALYLCASSLSGGSGANVLTFGAGSRLTVL.

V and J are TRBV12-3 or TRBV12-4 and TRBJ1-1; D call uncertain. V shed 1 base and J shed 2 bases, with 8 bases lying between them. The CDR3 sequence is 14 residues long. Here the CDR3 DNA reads TGTGCCAGCAGTTTAGGGGCGCGAAACACTGAAGCTTTCTTT. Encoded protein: CASSLGARNTEAFF.

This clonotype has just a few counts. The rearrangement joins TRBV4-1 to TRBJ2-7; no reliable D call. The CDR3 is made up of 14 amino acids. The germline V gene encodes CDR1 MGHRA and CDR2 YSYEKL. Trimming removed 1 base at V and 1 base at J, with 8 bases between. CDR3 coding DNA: TGCGCCAGCAGCCAAGCTCCATGGTCCTACGAGCAGTACTTC. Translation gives CASSQAPWSYEQYF.

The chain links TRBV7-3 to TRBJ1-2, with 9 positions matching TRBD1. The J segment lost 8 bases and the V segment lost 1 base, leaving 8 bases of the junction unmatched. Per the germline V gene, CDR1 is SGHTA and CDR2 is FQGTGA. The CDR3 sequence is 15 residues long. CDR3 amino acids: CASSLSSGQGAGYTF. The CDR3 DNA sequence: TGTGCCAGCAGCTTAAGTTCGGGACAGGGAGCCGGCTACACCTTC. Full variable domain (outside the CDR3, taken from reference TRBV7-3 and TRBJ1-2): GAGVSQTPSNKVTEKGKYVELRCDPISGHTALYWYRQSLGQGPEFLIYFQGTGAADDSGLPNDRFFAVRPEGSVSTLKIQRTERGDSAVYLCASSLSSGQGAGYTFGSGTRLTVV.

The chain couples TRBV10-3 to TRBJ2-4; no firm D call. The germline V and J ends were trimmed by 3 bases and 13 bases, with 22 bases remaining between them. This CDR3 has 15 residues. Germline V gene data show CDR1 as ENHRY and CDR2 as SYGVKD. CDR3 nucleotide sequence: TGTGCCATCAGTGACCAGAAAATATCGGGTCGAGAACAGTACTTC. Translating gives CAISDQKISGREQYF.

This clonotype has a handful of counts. The DNA for the CDR3 is TGTGCCAGCAGCTTATTGGGTACGAGCAGGGCCCACGAGCAGTACTTC. Translating it yields CASSLLGTSRAHEQYF. The rearrangement joins TRBV11-2 to TRBJ2-7, with D perhaps matching TRBD1 (5 bases). CDR1 SGHAT and CDR2 FQNNGV come from the germline V gene. This CDR3 comprises 16 residues. With 2 bases removed from V and 5 bases from J, the gap between germline ends came to 19 bases.

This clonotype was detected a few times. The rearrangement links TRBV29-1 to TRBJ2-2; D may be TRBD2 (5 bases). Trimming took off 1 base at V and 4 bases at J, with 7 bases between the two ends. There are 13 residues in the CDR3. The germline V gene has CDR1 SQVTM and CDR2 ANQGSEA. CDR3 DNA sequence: TGCAGCGTTGAAGCCGGACTCACCGGGGAGCTGTTTTTT. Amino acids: CSVEAGLTGELFF.

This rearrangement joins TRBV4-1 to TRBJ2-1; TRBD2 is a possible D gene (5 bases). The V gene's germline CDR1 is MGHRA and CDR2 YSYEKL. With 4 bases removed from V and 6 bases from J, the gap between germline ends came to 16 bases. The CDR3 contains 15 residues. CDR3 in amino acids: CASSPGPGMCNEQFF. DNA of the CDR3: TGCGCCAGCAGCCCCGGCCCGGGGATGTGCAATGAGCAGTTCTTC.

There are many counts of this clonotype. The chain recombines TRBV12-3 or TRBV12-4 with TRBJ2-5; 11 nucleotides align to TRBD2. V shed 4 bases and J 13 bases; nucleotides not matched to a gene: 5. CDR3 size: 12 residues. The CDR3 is CASSSVLAGVYF. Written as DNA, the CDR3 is TGTGCCAGCAGTTCCGTACTAGCGGGGGTGTACTTC.

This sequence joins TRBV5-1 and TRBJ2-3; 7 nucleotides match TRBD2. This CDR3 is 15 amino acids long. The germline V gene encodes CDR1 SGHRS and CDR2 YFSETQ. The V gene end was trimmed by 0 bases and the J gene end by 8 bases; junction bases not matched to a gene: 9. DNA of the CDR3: TGCGCCAGCAGCTTGGCGGCGGCGGGGGAAGGTACGCAGTATTTT. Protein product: CASSLAAAGEGTQYF.

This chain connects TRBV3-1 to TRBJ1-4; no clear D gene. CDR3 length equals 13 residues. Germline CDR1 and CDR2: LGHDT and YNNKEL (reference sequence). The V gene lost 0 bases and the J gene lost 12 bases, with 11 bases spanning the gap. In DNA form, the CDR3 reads TGTGCCAGCAGCCAAGATAATTTCAGAGAACTGTTTTTT. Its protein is CASSQDNFRELFF.

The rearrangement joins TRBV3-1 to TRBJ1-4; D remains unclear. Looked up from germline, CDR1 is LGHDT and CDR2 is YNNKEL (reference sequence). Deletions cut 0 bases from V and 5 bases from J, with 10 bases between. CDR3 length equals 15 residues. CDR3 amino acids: CASSQEGAANEKLFF. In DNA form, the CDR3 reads TGTGCCAGCAGCCAAGAGGGTGCAGCGAATGAAAAACTGTTTTTT.